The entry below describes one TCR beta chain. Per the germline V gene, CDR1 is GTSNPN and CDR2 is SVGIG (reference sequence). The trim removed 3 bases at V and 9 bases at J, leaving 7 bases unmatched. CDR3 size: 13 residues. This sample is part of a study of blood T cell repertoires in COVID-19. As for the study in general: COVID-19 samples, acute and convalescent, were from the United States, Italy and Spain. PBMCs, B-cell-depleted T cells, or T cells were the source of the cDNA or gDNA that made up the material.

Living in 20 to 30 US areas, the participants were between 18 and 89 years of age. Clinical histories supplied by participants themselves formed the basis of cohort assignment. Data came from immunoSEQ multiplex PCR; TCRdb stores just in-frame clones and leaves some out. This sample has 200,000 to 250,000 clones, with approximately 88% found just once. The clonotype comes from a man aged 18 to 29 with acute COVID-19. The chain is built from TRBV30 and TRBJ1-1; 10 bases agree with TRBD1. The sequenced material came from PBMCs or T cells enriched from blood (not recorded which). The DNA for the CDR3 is TGTGCCTGGAGCACCGGGACAGGGGAGAAAGCTTTCTTT. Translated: CAWSTGTGEKAFF.